Listed here are 22 T cell receptor beta chains from one sample, sequenced in a study of T cell repertoires in cytomegalovirus infection. Via MiXCR, TCRdb re-called the reads, giving one row per CDR3 protein. The table shows approximately 70,000 distinct CDR3 sequences, with approximately 22% occurring only once. These TCRs are of unknown antigen specificity. The source was CD8+ T cells from cultured PBMCs, collected from culture after CMV antigen stimulation. The origin of the receptors is a human donor in good health (CMV status not recorded). Some clones in this sample may be carry-over from other donors' samples.

The chain carries TRBV2 and TRBJ2-5, with D possibly being TRBD1 (6 bases). The CDR3 length is 13 residues. V was cut by 6 bases and J by 3 bases, with 11 bases left in between. CDR1 is SNHLY and CDR2 is FYNNEI in the germline V gene. The chain's CDR3 is CASRIGQKETQYF. As DNA, the CDR3 is TGTGCCAGCAGGATCGGACAGAAAGAGACCCAGTACTTC.

This clonotype has more than one count but fewer than ten. This chain joins TRBV7-6 and TRBJ2-2, with 9 bases lining up with TRBD2. CDR1 is SGHVS, CDR2 FNYEAQ, per germline. The V and J ends lost 5 bases and 4 bases, in that order; junction bases with no gene match: 5. The CDR3 totals 15 residues. CDR3 in amino acids: CASSAGLARTGELFF. In nucleotides, the CDR3 is TGTGCCAGCAGCGCGGGACTAGCTCGCACCGGGGAGCTGTTTTTT.

Concerning this clonotype: A much more abundant neighbour one base away suggests this may be a read error. The genes are TRBV6-2 or TRBV6-3 and TRBJ1-1; TRBD1 matches at 7 bases. Germline CDR1 is MNHEY and CDR2 is SVGEGT. This CDR3 contains 15 residues. DNA of the CDR3: TGTGCCCGCAGTTACTGGGGACAGTCGAACACTGAAGCTTTCTTT. The encoded protein is CARSYWGQSNTEAFF.

The V call is TRBV4-1, the J call TRBJ1-2, with unresolved D. The germline V gene has CDR1 MGHRA and CDR2 YSYEKL. The length of the CDR3 is 17 residues. Trimming shortened V by 0 bases and J by 5 bases, and 19 bases separated the two germline ends. The CDR3 is CASSQDRGDAIPYGYTF. The CDR3 DNA reads TGCGCCAGCAGCCAAGATCGAGGAGATGCCATTCCATATGGCTACACCTTC.

V and J are TRBV9 and TRBJ2-5; 7 bases are a match to TRBD2. This CDR3 region has 15 residues. The ends lost 7 bases at V and 2 bases at J; junction bases unmatched: 11. Germline V gene sequence: CDR1 SGDLS, CDR2 YYNGEE. The DNA of the CDR3 is TGTGCCAGCGGTGAATTCGGGGGGACTCAAGAGACCCAGTACTTC. Translated, it gives CASGEFGGTQETQYF.

This clonotype was counted only a few times. J is TRBJ2-1 and V is TRBV27, with D tentatively TRBD2 (6 bases). CDR3 size: 14 residues. Between the trimmed V and J ends, which lost 4 bases and 2 bases, there was a span of 9 bases. Germline CDR1 and CDR2: MNHEY and SMNVEV (reference sequence). In DNA, the CDR3 is TGTGCCAGCAGTTACGGGACTCCCTACAATGAGCAGTTCTTC. It translates to CASSYGTPYNEQFF.

V usage is TRBV7-6 and J usage is TRBJ1-2; the D gene is possibly TRBD1 (5 bases). Trimming took 5 bases from V and 2 from J, leaving 12 bases between them. The germline V gene encodes CDR1 SGHVS and CDR2 FNYEAQ. The CDR3 spans 14 residues. CDR3 sequence reads: CASSPGTRNYGYTF. In DNA form, the CDR3 reads TGTGCCAGCAGCCCGGGGACCCGGAACTATGGCTACACCTTC.

This clonotype showed up just a few times. V gene TRBV7-2 combines with J gene TRBJ2-7; a possible D gene is TRBD1 (6 bases). CDR3 length: 17 residues. The germline CDR1 and CDR2 sequences are SGHTA and FQGNSA. Trimming took off 2 bases at V and 0 bases at J, with 17 bases between the two ends. CDR3 amino acids: CASSLSPRKDSSYEQYF. CDR3 nucleotides: TGTGCCAGCAGCTTATCACCCCGAAAGGACAGCTCCTACGAGCAGTACTTC. Based on the CDR3 plus reference TRBV7-2 and TRBJ2-7, the full variable domain is GAGVSQSPSNKVTEKGKDVELRCDPISGHTALYWYRQSLGQGLEFLIYFQGNSAPDKSGLPSDRFSAERTGGSVSTLTIQRTQQEDSAVYLCASSLSPRKDSSYEQYFGPGTRLTVT.

The gene calls are TRBV7-8 and TRBJ2-7; D is uncertain. CDR3 length equals 15 residues. The V end lost 2 bases, the J end lost 5 bases, and 16 bases lay between the germline ends. Germline loops: CDR1 SGHVS, CDR2 FQNEAQ. The DNA for the CDR3 is TGTGCCAGCAGCTTACCCCCTTTGGGGTGGGACGAGCAGTACTTC. As protein: CASSLPPLGWDEQYF.

CDR3 nucleotides: TGCAGCGTTTCTGACAGGGCAGACTATGGCTACACCTTC. It encodes CSVSDRADYGYTF. The chain couples TRBV29-1 to TRBJ1-2; TRBD1 matches at 7 bases. Trimming at V came to 5 bases and at J to 3 bases, leaving 6 bases not matched to a gene. The CDR3 runs 13 residues. Germline assignment: CDR1 SQVTM and CDR2 ANQGSEA.

This chain connects TRBV7-8 to TRBJ1-4; tentative D call: TRBD1 (6 bases). The V end lost 2 bases, the J end lost 6 bases, and 13 bases lay between the germline ends. The CDR3 covers 15 residues. The germline V gene has CDR1 SGHVS and CDR2 FQNEAQ. CDR3 residues: CASSLSGGAYEKLFF. Here the CDR3 DNA reads TGTGCCAGCAGCTTATCCGGGGGCGCGTATGAAAAACTGTTTTTT.

This clonotype showed up just a few times. J is TRBJ1-5 and V is TRBV12-3 or TRBV12-4; 8 positions agree with TRBD1. V was pared by 0 bases and J by 8 bases, with 6 bases of the junction left unmatched. This CDR3 has 15 amino acids. The DNA for the CDR3 is TGTGCCAGCAGTTTAGCTCAGGGGGCGAATGAGCCCCAGCATTTT. It encodes CASSLAQGANEPQHF.

The table lists this clonotype with a count of one. This sequence joins TRBV4-3 and TRBJ1-1; D gene uncertain. Germline-derived CDR1 and CDR2 are LGHNA and YSLEER. V shed 1 base and J shed 5 bases, with 14 bases lying between them. This CDR3 spans 15 amino acids. DNA of the CDR3: TGCGCCAGCAGCCAAGTAACGGTGGGCTTGACTGAAGCTTTCTTT. Its protein is CASSQVTVGLTEAFF.

This clonotype was picked up many times. The gene calls are TRBV7-9 and TRBJ2-1, with D perhaps assigned TRBD1 or TRBD2 (5 bases each). CDR3 length: 15 amino acids. V lost 8 bases and J lost 7, with 21 bases in between. Germline values: CDR1 SEHNR, CDR2 FQNEAQ (reference sequence). CDR3 bases: TGTGCCAGCCGCGCCCCGGGGCCACCCGGGAATGAGCAGTTCTTC. Its translation is CASRAPGPPGNEQFF.

CDR3 bases: TGTGCCAGCAGCGTAGAGGGTAGGTCGAACGGTGAGCAGTTCTTC. Protein sequence: CASSVEGRSNGEQFF. The V gene is TRBV9, the J gene TRBJ2-1; D uncertain. Germline-derived CDR1 and CDR2 are SGDLS and YYNGEE. The CDR3 sequence is 15 residues long. V lost 0 bases, J lost 9 bases, and 16 bases lay in between.

The chain links TRBV6-2 or TRBV6-3 to TRBJ2-3; weak D call: TRBD1 (5 bases). V was shortened by 5 bases and J by 6 bases, with 12 bases between the two germline ends. Germline CDR1 is MNHEY and CDR2 is SVGEGT. The length of the CDR3 is 13 residues. The DNA for the CDR3 is TGTGCCAGCAGTAGGGGAACACCCGATACGCAGTATTTT. Its translation is CASSRGTPDTQYF.

This clonotype was observed a handful of times. The gene calls are TRBV4-1 and TRBJ2-1; 9 bases align to TRBD1. V lost 4 bases and J lost 7; bases outside the gene matches: 11. CDR1 is MGHRA, CDR2 YSYEKL, per germline. This CDR3 is 16 amino acids long. The DNA for the CDR3 is TGCGCCAGCAGCCCCCGGGGGACAGGGAGTAGAAATGAGCAGTTCTTC. Its protein product is CASSPRGTGSRNEQFF.

This chain joins TRBV7-2 and TRBJ1-1; tentatively, D is TRBD1 (5 bases). Germline-derived CDR1 and CDR2 are SGHTA and FQGNSA. The CDR3 has 16 amino acids. V dropped 1 base and J dropped 1 base, with 13 bases sitting between them. In nucleotides, the CDR3 is TGTGCCAGCAGCTTAGACAGGATCAGGAGGAACACTGAAGCTTTCTTT. Its protein is CASSLDRIRRNTEAFF.

This chain connects TRBV10-2 to TRBJ2-7, with D possibly TRBD2 on 5 matching bases. The CDR3 runs 13 residues. CDR1 and CDR2 from the germline V gene are WSHSY and SAAADI. The V end was cut by 6 bases, the J end by 3 bases, with 12 bases between. CDR3 coding DNA: TGCGCCAGCAGATCGGACGGGAACTACGAGCAGTACTTC. Translating gives CASRSDGNYEQYF.

The chain joins TRBV14 to TRBJ1-2, with unresolved D. The CDR3 contains 16 residues. CDR1 is SGHDN and CDR2 is FVKESK in the germline V gene. With 3 bases removed from V and 4 bases from J, the gap between germline ends came to 18 bases. CDR3 in DNA: TGTGCCAGCAGCCACGGGAAGGCCCTTTATAGCTATGGCTACACCTTC. Its protein product is CASSHGKALYSYGYTF.

This clonotype appeared a few times. This chain connects TRBV6-5 to TRBJ1-4, with 8 positions matching TRBD1. This CDR3 comprises 17 residues. The germline V gene has CDR1 MNHEY and CDR2 SVGAGI. V lost 6 bases, J lost 0 bases, and 9 bases stayed unmatched. CDR3 protein: CASSGQGPGTTNEKLFF. For the CDR3, the DNA is TGTGCCAGCAGCGGACAGGGCCCCGGAACAACTAATGAAAAACTGTTTTTT.

The CDR3 bases are TGTGCCAGCAGCTTAGCCGAAGGGGGGGCCGAGACCCAGTACTTC. Protein product: CASSLAEGGAETQYF. The gene calls are TRBV7-2 and TRBJ2-5, with a tentative D call TRBD2 (7 bases). V was pared by 0 bases and J by 5 bases, with 13 bases between. Germline assignment: CDR1 SGHTA and CDR2 FQGNSA. This CDR3 contains 15 residues.